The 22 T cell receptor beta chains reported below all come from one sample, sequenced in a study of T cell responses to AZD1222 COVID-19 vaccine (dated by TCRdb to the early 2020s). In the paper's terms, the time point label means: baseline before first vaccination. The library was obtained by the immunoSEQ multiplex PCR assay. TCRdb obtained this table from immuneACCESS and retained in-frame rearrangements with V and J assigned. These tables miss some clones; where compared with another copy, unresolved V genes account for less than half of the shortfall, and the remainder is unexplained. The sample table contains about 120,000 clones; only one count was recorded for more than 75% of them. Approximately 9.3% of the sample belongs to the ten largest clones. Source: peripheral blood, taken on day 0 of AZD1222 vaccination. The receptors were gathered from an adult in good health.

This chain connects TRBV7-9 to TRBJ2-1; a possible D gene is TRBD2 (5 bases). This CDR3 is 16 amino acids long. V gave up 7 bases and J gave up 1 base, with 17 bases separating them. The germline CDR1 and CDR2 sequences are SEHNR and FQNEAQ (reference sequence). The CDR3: CASTGPPTGSYNEQFF. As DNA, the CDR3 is TGTGCCAGCACGGGCCCGCCCACGGGGTCCTACAATGAGCAGTTCTTC.

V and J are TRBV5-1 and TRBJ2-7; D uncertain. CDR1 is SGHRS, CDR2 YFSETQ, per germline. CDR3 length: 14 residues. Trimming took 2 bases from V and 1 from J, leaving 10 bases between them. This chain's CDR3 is CASSFYAGSYEQYF. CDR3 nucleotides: TGCGCCAGCAGCTTCTACGCAGGATCCTACGAGCAGTACTTC.

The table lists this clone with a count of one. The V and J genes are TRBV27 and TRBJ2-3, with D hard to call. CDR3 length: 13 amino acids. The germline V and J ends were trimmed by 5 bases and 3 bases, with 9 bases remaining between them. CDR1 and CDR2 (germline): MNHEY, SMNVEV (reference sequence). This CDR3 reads CASSEFGTDTQYF. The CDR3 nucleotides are TGTGCCAGCAGTGAATTTGGGACAGATACGCAGTATTTT.

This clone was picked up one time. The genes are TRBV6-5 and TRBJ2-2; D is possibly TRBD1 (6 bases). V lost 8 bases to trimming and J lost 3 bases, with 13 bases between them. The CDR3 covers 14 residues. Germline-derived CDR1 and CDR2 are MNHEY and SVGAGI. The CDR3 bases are TGTGCCAGCTTTCAATGGACAGACACCGGGGAGCTGTTTTTT. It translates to CASFQWTDTGELFF.

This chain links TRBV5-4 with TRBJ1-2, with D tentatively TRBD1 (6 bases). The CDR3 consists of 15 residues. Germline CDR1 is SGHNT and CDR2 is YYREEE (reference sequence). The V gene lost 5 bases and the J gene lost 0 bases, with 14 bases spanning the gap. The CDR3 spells CASRTTGVANYGYTF. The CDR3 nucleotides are TGTGCCAGCAGAACGACAGGCGTAGCTAACTATGGCTACACCTTC.

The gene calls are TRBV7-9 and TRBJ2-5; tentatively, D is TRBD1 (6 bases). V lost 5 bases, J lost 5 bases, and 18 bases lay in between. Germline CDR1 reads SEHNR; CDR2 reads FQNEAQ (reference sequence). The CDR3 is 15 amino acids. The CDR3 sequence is CASSPLTGLEETQYF. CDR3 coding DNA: TGTGCCAGCAGCCCCCTAACAGGGCTTGAGGAGACCCAGTACTTC.

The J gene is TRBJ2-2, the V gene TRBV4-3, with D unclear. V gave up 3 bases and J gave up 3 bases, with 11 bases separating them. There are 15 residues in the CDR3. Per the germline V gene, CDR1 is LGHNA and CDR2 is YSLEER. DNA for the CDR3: TGCGCCAGCAGCCACGACGGACGTTACACCGGGGAGCTGTTTTTT. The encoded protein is CASSHDGRYTGELFF.

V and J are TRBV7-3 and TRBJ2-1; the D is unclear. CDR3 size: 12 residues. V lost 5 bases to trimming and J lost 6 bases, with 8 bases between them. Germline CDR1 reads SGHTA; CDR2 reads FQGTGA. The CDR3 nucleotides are TGTGCCAGCAGCGAATTGAGCAATGAGCAGTTCTTC. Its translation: CASSELSNEQFF. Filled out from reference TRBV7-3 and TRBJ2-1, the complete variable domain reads GAGVSQTPSNKVTEKGKYVELRCDPISGHTALYWYRQSLGQGPEFLIYFQGTGAADDSGLPNDRFFAVRPEGSVSTLKIQRTERGDSAVYLCASSELSNEQFFGPGTRLTVL.

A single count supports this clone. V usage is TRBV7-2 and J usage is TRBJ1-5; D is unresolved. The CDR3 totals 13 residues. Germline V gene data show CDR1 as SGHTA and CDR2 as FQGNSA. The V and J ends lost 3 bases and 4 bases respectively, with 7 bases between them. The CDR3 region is CASSFRENQPQHF. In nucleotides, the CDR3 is TGTGCCAGCAGCTTCCGGGAGAATCAGCCCCAGCATTTT.

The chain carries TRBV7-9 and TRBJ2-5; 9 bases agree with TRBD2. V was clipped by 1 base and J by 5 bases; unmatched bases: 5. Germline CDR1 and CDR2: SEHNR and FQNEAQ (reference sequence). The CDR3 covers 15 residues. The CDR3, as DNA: TGTGCCAGCAGCTTAGGGTTAGCGGGAGTTGAGACCCAGTACTTC. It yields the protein CASSLGLAGVETQYF.

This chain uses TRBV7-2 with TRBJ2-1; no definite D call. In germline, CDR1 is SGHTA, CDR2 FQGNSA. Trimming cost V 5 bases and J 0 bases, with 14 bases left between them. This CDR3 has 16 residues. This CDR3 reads CASSALWKSSYNEQFF. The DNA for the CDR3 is TGTGCCAGCAGCGCTCTTTGGAAGAGCTCCTACAATGAGCAGTTCTTC.

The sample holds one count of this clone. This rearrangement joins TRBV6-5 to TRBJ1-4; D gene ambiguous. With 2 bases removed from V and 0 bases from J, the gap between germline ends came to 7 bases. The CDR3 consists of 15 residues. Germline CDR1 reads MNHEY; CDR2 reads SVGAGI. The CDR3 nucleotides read TGTGCCAGCAGTTACAGAGGGACAACTAATGAAAAACTGTTTTTT. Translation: CASSYRGTTNEKLFF.

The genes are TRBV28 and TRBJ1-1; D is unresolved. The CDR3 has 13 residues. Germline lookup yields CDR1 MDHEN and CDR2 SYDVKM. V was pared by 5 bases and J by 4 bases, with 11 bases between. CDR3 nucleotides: TGTGCCAGCAGTCCCCTTTTGGGCACTGAAGCTTTCTTT. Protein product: CASSPLLGTEAFF.

This chain's CDR3 is CASSPKSSGGKNYGYTF. CDR3 coding DNA: TGTGCCAGCAGCCCAAAATCCTCTGGGGGAAAGAACTATGGCTACACCTTC. The chain links TRBV5-6 to TRBJ1-2, with D possibly matching TRBD1 (5 bases). The germline V gene has CDR1 SGHDT and CDR2 YYEEEE. This CDR3 has 17 residues. With 4 bases removed from V and 2 bases from J, the gap between germline ends came to 21 bases.

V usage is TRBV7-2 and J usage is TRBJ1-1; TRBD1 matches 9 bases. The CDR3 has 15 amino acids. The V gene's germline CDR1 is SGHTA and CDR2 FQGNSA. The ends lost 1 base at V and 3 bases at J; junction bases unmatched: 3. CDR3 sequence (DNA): TGTGCCAGCAGCTTAGATACAGGGGGCTACACTGAAGCTTTCTTT. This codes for CASSLDTGGYTEAFF.

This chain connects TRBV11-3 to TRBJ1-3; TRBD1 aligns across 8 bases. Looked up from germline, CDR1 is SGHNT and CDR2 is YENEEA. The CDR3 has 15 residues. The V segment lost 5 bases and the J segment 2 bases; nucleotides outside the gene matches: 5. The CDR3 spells CASSPTTGAGNTIYF. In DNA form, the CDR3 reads TGTGCCAGCAGCCCGACGACAGGGGCTGGAAACACCATATATTTT.

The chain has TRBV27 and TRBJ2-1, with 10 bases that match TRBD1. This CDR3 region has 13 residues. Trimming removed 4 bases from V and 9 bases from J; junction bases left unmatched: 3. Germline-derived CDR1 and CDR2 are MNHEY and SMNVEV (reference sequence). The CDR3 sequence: CASSSGQGTEQFF. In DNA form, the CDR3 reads TGTGCCAGCAGTTCGGGACAGGGGACTGAGCAGTTCTTC.

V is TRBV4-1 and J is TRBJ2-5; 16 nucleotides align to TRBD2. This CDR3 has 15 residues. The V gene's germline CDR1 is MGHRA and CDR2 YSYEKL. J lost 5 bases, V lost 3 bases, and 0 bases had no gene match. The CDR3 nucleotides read TGCGCCAGCAGCCAGGGACTAGCGGGGGGGGAGACCCAGTACTTC. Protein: CASSQGLAGGETQYF.

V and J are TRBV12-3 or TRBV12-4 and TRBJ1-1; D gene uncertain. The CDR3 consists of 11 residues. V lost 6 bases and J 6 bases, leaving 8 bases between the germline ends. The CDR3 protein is CASSVVAEAFF. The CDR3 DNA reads TGTGCCAGCAGCGTAGTGGCTGAAGCTTTCTTT.

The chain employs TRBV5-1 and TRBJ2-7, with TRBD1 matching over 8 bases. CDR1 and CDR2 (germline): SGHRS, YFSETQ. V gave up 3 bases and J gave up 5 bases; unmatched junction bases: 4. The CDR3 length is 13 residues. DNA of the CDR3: TGCGCCAGCAGCTCGACAGGGGCGGACGAGCAGTACTTC. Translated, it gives CASSSTGADEQYF. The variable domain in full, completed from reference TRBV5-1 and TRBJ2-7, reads KAGVTQTPRYLIKTRGQQVTLSCSPISGHRSVSWYQQTPGQGLQFLFEYFSETQRNKGNFPGRFSGRQFSNSRSEMNVSTLELGDSALYLCASSSTGADEQYFGPGTRLTVT.

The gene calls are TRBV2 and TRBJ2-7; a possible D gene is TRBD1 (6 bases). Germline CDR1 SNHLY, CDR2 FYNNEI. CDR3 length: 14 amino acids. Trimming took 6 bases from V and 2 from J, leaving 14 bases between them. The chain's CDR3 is CASRPITGTYEQYF. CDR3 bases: TGTGCCAGCAGGCCTATTACAGGGACCTACGAGCAGTACTTC.

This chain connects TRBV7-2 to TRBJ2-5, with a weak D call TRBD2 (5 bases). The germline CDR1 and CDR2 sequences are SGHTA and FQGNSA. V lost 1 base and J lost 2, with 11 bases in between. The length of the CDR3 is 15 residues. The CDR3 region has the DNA TGTGCCAGCAGCTTAGTGCGCGGGCGACAAGAGACCCAGTACTTC. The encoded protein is CASSLVRGRQETQYF.